The 3 T cell receptor beta chains presented below share a single source sample, sequenced in a study of type 1 and type 2 diabetes patients (dated by TCRdb to the mid-2010s). Instrument on record: Illumina MiSeq. TCRbeta CDR3 amplification used genomic DNA from the sorted T cell subsets as template. Multiplex PCR with 30 forward and 13 reverse primers amplified the TCRbeta CDR3 region. TCRdb applied fastp at Q25 and MiXCR to the public reads, then kept only in-frame beta chains. Every distinct CDR3 protein forms one entry, paired with its most common genes and DNA. Across this sample there are around 300,000 distinct CDR3 sequences, with approximately 50% seen only once. The top ten clonotypes cover roughly an eighth of the sample. The source material was peripheral blood mononuclear cells (PBMCs). These receptors were obtained from a young man with type 2 diabetes.

The chain couples TRBV27 to TRBJ2-7; D is unresolved. The CDR3 loop spans 14 amino acids. Germline assignment: CDR1 MNHEY and CDR2 SMNVEV (reference sequence). The V end lost 3 bases, the J end lost 6 bases, and 15 bases lay between the germline ends. DNA for the CDR3: TGTGCCAGCAGTTTGTATAGGGCATCTCCCGAGCAGTACTTC. Protein: CASSLYRASPEQYF.

V and J are TRBV15 and TRBJ2-7, with TRBD1 identical over 9 bases. Germline lookup yields CDR1 LNHNV and CDR2 YYDKDF (reference sequence). Trimming removed 1 base from V and 0 bases from J; junction bases left unmatched: 16. This CDR3 comprises 20 residues. As DNA, the CDR3 is TGTGCCACCAGCAGAGGGTTTGAGCGTCGGGACAGGGAAAGCTCCTACGAGCAGTACTTC. Translated: CATSRGFERRDRESSYEQYF. Drawing the rest from reference TRBV15 and TRBJ2-7, the complete variable domain is DAMVIQNPRYQVTQFGKPVTLSCSQTLNHNVMYWYQQKSSQAPKLLFHYYDKDFNNEADTPDNFQSRRPNTSFCFLDIRSPGLGDTAMYLCATSRGFERRDRESSYEQYFGPGTRLTVT.

The rearrangement links TRBV2 to TRBJ1-5, with 8 nucleotides matching TRBD1. J gave up 7 bases and V 6 bases, and 8 bases lay outside the gene matches. Germline V gives CDR1 SNHLY, CDR2 FYNNEI. The CDR3 extends over 14 amino acids. In nucleotides, the CDR3 is TGTGCCAGCAGACCCGGACAGGGTCGACAGCCCCAGCATTTT. Translating gives CASRPGQGRQPQHF.